The 32 T cell receptor beta chains reported below all come from one sample, sequenced in a study of blood T cell repertoires in COVID-19. The protocol was immunoSEQ multiplex PCR, while the TCRdb copy is restricted to in-frame clones and leaves out a portion. This sample has about 200,000 clones, with around 82% found just once. Sequenced material: PBMCs or T cells enriched from blood (not recorded which). Receptors were obtained from a man aged 40-55 years who had recovered from COVID-19.

This clone appeared a single time. The rearrangement uses TRBV7-3 and TRBJ2-3, with 8 bases fitting TRBD2. V shed 5 bases and J 6 bases; nucleotides not matched to a gene: 13. This CDR3 contains 16 residues. The germline CDR1 and CDR2 sequences are SGHTA and FQGTGA. In nucleotides, the CDR3 is TGTGCCAGCAGCCGAGATGGTAGCGGGATGGGGGATACGCAGTATTTT. This sequence encodes CASSRDGSGMGDTQYF.

V and J are TRBV30 and TRBJ1-5; 8 bases fit TRBD1. Germline CDR1 GTSNPN, CDR2 SVGIG (reference sequence). This CDR3 region has 13 residues. The V gene end was trimmed by 5 bases and the J gene end by 4 bases; junction bases not matched to a gene: 4. The CDR3 DNA sequence: TGTGCCTGGTCGACAGGGGCGAATCAGCCCCAGCATTTT. This translates into CAWSTGANQPQHF.

This clone was recorded a few times. The V and J genes are TRBV30 and TRBJ1-6; 8 nucleotides line up with TRBD1. The CDR3 has 15 residues. With V trimmed by 0 bases and J by 8 bases, 6 bases remained unmatched. Looked up from germline, CDR1 is GTSNPN and CDR2 is SVGIG (reference sequence). The CDR3 nucleotides read TGTGCCTGGAGTGTCGGATTGGGACAGGATTCACCCCTCCACTTT. Translated: CAWSVGLGQDSPLHF.

This chain links TRBV6-5 with TRBJ1-2; D gene ambiguous. Germline lookup yields CDR1 MNHEY and CDR2 SVGAGI. With 2 bases removed from V and 4 bases from J, the gap between germline ends came to 14 bases. The CDR3 length is 15 residues. The CDR3 is CASSYDTRHSYGYTF. CDR3 DNA sequence: TGTGCCAGCAGTTACGATACCAGACACAGCTATGGCTACACCTTC.

This clone turned up a few times. The V and J genes are TRBV30 and TRBJ1-5; D ambiguous. V was cut by 0 bases and J by 2 bases, with 17 bases left in between. Germline V CDR1 and CDR2: GTSNPN, SVGIG (reference sequence). The CDR3 loop spans 17 amino acids. The CDR3 region has the DNA TGTGCCTGGAGTGTAGGAGGTGCGGGATGGGGCAATCAGCCCCAGCATTTT. Amino acid sequence: CAWSVGGAGWGNQPQHF.

The chain joins TRBV10-3 to TRBJ2-5; 8 positions agree with TRBD1. CDR3 size: 14 residues. Losses at the gene ends were 8 bases for V and 3 bases for J; bases not matched to a gene: 8. CDR1 and CDR2 from the germline V gene are ENHRY and SYGVKD. CDR3 nucleotides: TGTGCCATCTCTGGACAGGGACACAAAGAGACCCAGTACTTC. Its protein is CAISGQGHKETQYF.

The chain has TRBV19 and TRBJ1-1; 7 nucleotides match TRBD1. Germline CDR1 LNHDA, CDR2 SQIVND (reference sequence). The CDR3 is made up of 16 amino acids. V shed 10 bases and J 6 bases; nucleotides not matched to a gene: 20. CDR3 residues: CATRGWAGGLSAEAFF. In DNA, the CDR3 is TGTGCCACCAGGGGTTGGGCAGGGGGTTTGTCTGCTGAAGCTTTCTTT.

The rearrangement uses TRBV10-3 and TRBJ2-3; TRBD2 matches 11 bases. The CDR3 consists of 15 residues. V shed 8 bases and J 4 bases; nucleotides not matched to a gene: 8. Germline lookup yields CDR1 ENHRY and CDR2 SYGVKD. The CDR3 reads CAIALVAGGPDTQYF. CDR3 nucleotide sequence: TGTGCCATCGCCCTGGTAGCGGGAGGGCCAGATACGCAGTATTTT.

This chain uses TRBV20-1 with TRBJ1-1; TRBD1 might be the D (5 bases). The germline CDR1 and CDR2 sequences are DFQATT and SNEGSKA (reference sequence). This CDR3 has 10 amino acids. The V and J ends lost 6 bases and 5 bases respectively, with 7 bases between them. CDR3 region: CSARGTEAFF. The CDR3 nucleotides read TGCAGTGCCCGGGGGACTGAAGCTTTCTTT.

The V call is TRBV5-4, the J call TRBJ2-1; 7 bases match TRBD2. The CDR3 totals 13 residues. In germline, CDR1 is SGHNT, CDR2 YYREEE (reference sequence). V was clipped by 9 bases and J by 5 bases; unmatched bases: 8. CDR3 amino acids: CATGPLADNEQFF. DNA for the CDR3: TGTGCCACCGGGCCCCTAGCGGACAATGAGCAGTTCTTC.

The V call is TRBV12-5, the J call TRBJ2-5; no clear D. Germline V CDR1 and CDR2: LGHNT, FRNRAP. The ends were cut back, 1 base at V and 1 base at J, with 4 bases in the middle. This CDR3 comprises 13 residues. The CDR3 DNA reads as TGTGCTAGTGGTTTGGCTCTCCAAGAGACCCAGTACTTC. Its protein product is CASGLALQETQYF.

This chain links TRBV2 with TRBJ2-2; TRBD1 agrees at 11 bases. J gave up 6 bases and V 7 bases, and 10 bases lay outside the gene matches. The CDR3 runs 16 residues. Germline lookup yields CDR1 SNHLY and CDR2 FYNNEI. For the CDR3, the DNA is TGTGCCAGCAATAACGCGGACAGGGGGCCGTCCGGGGAGCTGTTTTTT. Translation: CASNNADRGPSGELFF.

This sequence joins TRBV4-1 and TRBJ1-5; D remains unclear. CDR3 length equals 15 residues. In germline, CDR1 is MGHRA, CDR2 YSYEKL. Trimming removed 6 bases from V and 3 bases from J, with 15 bases in between. The CDR3 DNA reads as TGCGCCAGCAGTCTATCTGTAGCGAACAATCAGCCCCAGCATTTT. Translated: CASSLSVANNQPQHF.

There are many counts of this clone. The CDR3 loop reads CASSLVSGSNYEQYF. The CDR3 nucleotides read TGTGCCAGCAGCTTGGTATCCGGGAGCAACTACGAGCAGTACTTC. The chain has TRBV5-8 and TRBJ2-7, with D perhaps matching TRBD2 (6 bases). Germline V gene sequence: CDR1 SGHTS, CDR2 YDEGEE. Between the trimmed V and J ends, which lost 0 bases and 3 bases, there was a span of 13 bases. The CDR3 spans 15 residues.

The V gene is TRBV28, the J gene TRBJ2-2; 7 nucleotides align to TRBD1. Per germline, CDR1 MDHEN and CDR2 SYDVKM. V shed 6 bases, J shed 3 bases, and the junction held 7 bases outside the gene matches. This CDR3 is built from 15 residues. DNA of the CDR3: TGTGCCAGCAGGAGCACAGGGGCGGACACCGGGGAGCTGTTTTTT. This encodes CASRSTGADTGELFF. Together with reference TRBV28 and TRBJ2-2, the CDR3 gives the full variable domain: DVKVTQSSRYLVKRTGEKVFLECVQDMDHENMFWYRQDPGLGLRLIYFSYDVKMKEKGDIPEGYSVSREKKERFSLILESASTNQTSMYLCASRSTGADTGELFFGEGSRLTVL.

This clone turned up a few times. The chain has TRBV5-3 and TRBJ2-7, with D possibly being TRBD1 (5 bases). TRBV5-3 falls under the ORF class, with uncertain function. V was clipped by 0 bases and J by 4 bases, with 11 bases between them. The length of the CDR3 is 14 residues. The CDR3 DNA follows: TGTGCCAGAAGCTTGGGCTGGACACTGTACGAGCAGTACTTC. Residues: CARSLGWTLYEQYF.

The rearrangement uses TRBV2 and TRBJ1-4; D perhaps matches TRBD1 (6 bases). Trimming removed 11 bases from V and 1 base from J, with 14 bases in between. Looked up from germline, CDR1 is SNHLY and CDR2 is FYNNEI. This CDR3 region has 14 residues. For the CDR3, the DNA is TGTGCCTCCAGGGGAAGGATAACTAATGAAAAACTGTTTTTT. It yields the protein CASRGRITNEKLFF.

This clone came up once. The CDR3 nucleotides read TGTGCCAGCAGCTATAGCCGGGACAGAAGACCTAGCTCCTACGAGCAGTACGTC. The encoded protein is CASSYSRDRRPSSYEQYV. This rearrangement joins TRBV5-4 to TRBJ2-7, with 7 bases fitting TRBD1. The V gene end was trimmed by 3 bases and the J gene end by 0 bases; junction bases not matched to a gene: 15. Germline V gene sequence: CDR1 SGHNT, CDR2 YYREEE (reference sequence). CDR3 length equals 18 residues.

The CDR3 loop reads CASSPRGGSGPYEQYV. The CDR3 DNA follows: TGTGCCAGCAGCCCCCGAGGAGGATCTGGCCCCTACGAGCAGTACGTC. The chain couples TRBV7-8 to TRBJ2-7, with D perhaps matching TRBD2 (5 bases). V shed 5 bases and J shed 2 bases, with 19 bases lying between them. The CDR3 has 16 residues. Germline lookup yields CDR1 SGHVS and CDR2 FQNEAQ.

The V call is TRBV9, the J call TRBJ2-1, with 9 positions matching TRBD1. Trimming removed 3 bases from V and 8 bases from J; junction bases left unmatched: 6. The CDR3 runs to 14 residues. From germline, CDR1 is SGDLS and CDR2 YYNGEE. CDR3 DNA: TGTGCCAGCAGCGGCAACAGGGGGCGCGATGAGCAGTTCTTC. This encodes CASSGNRGRDEQFF.

This chain connects TRBV6-5 to TRBJ2-1; a weak D match, TRBD1 (5 bases). V gave up 7 bases and J gave up 6 bases, with 13 bases separating them. The CDR3 loop spans 13 amino acids. Germline lookup yields CDR1 MNHEY and CDR2 SVGAGI. In nucleotides, the CDR3 is TGTGCCAGCACCTTGCCTGGGGCCAATGAGCAGTTCTTC. Its translation is CASTLPGANEQFF.

The V gene is TRBV10-3, the J gene TRBJ2-3; 8 nucleotides agree with TRBD1. V lost 8 bases to trimming and J lost 1 base; unmatched junction nucleotides: 14. Germline V gene sequence: CDR1 ENHRY, CDR2 SYGVKD. This CDR3 region has 17 residues. The chain's CDR3 is CAIGGQGQDTRTDTQYF. The CDR3, as DNA: TGTGCCATCGGTGGACAGGGTCAGGACACCCGCACAGATACGCAGTATTTT.

The chain is built from TRBV21-1 and TRBJ2-7; the table's TRBD2 call for D was not verified on the DNA. TRBV21-1 is shown as a pseudogene. CDR3 length: 18 residues. This chain's CDR3 is CASSKNYRDSKSSYEQYF. CDR3 coding DNA: TGTGCCAGCAGCAAGAACTACCGGGACTCGAAAAGCTCCTACGAGCAGTACTTC.

The V and J genes are TRBV18 and TRBJ2-1; D perhaps matches TRBD2 (6 bases). The CDR3 is made up of 18 amino acids. The V end was cut by 2 bases, the J end by 0 bases, with 17 bases between. The germline CDR1 and CDR2 sequences are KGHSH and LQKENI. DNA of the CDR3: TGTGCCAGCTCACCATGGCTAGCGTCCCAGAGCTCCTACAATGAGCAGTTCTTC. Amino acid sequence: CASSPWLASQSSYNEQFF.

J is TRBJ1-6 and V is TRBV7-9; 7 nucleotides align to TRBD1. This CDR3 has 14 amino acids. Germline V gives CDR1 SEHNR, CDR2 FQNEAQ (reference sequence). V gave up 5 bases and J gave up 10 bases; unmatched junction bases: 8. DNA for the CDR3: TGTGCCAGCAGCCTCACAGGGGATGTGTCACCCCTCCACTTT. It specifies CASSLTGDVSPLHF.

This chain joins TRBV29-1 and TRBJ2-1; D gene uncertain. The ends were cut back, 4 bases at V and 5 bases at J, with 6 bases in the middle. Looked up from germline, CDR1 is SQVTM and CDR2 is ANQGSEA. CDR3 length: 11 residues. The CDR3 sequence: CSVGHNNEQFF. The CDR3 DNA reads TGCAGCGTTGGACACAACAATGAGCAGTTCTTC.

This chain joins TRBV19 and TRBJ1-1; 10 nucleotides line up with TRBD1. The CDR3 has 16 amino acids. V was pared by 3 bases and J by 6 bases, with 10 bases of the junction left unmatched. The V gene's germline CDR1 is LNHDA and CDR2 SQIVND (reference sequence). The chain's CDR3 is CASSMSDRGRGAEAFF. CDR3 DNA: TGTGCCAGTAGTATGAGCGACAGGGGGCGCGGGGCTGAAGCTTTCTTT.

V usage is TRBV5-1 and J usage is TRBJ2-1, with 9 bases matching TRBD1. Trimming cost V 3 bases and J 3 bases; bases outside gene matches: 7. Germline values: CDR1 SGHRS, CDR2 YFSETQ. The CDR3 is made up of 16 amino acids. The CDR3, as DNA: TGCGCCAGCAGCTCCACCGGGACAGGGCACTACAATGAGCAGTTCTTC. It encodes CASSSTGTGHYNEQFF.

The rearrangement uses TRBV30 and TRBJ2-7; TRBD2 might be the D (6 bases). Trimming pared 2 bases from V and 3 bases from J, leaving 20 bases between. CDR1 is GTSNPN, CDR2 SVGIG, per germline (reference sequence). The CDR3 sequence is 16 residues long. CDR3 coding DNA: TGTGCCTGGAGTTGGAGAGGGACTTGGGGCCTCTACGAGCAGTACTTC. Protein sequence: CAWSWRGTWGLYEQYF.

The chain joins TRBV7-2 to TRBJ2-1, with TRBD2 matching over 9 bases. The germline V gene encodes CDR1 SGHTA and CDR2 FQGNSA. Trimming cost V 7 bases and J 2 bases; bases outside gene matches: 6. CDR3 length equals 15 residues. The CDR3 sequence: CASTLTSGAYNEQFF. In DNA, the CDR3 is TGTGCCAGCACCCTGACTAGCGGAGCCTACAATGAGCAGTTCTTC.

The chain employs TRBV4-3 and TRBJ2-3; 7 nucleotides agree with TRBD2. Trimming removed 3 bases from V and 0 bases from J; junction bases left unmatched: 9. The germline CDR1 and CDR2 sequences are LGHNA and YSLEER. CDR3 length equals 17 residues. Written as DNA, the CDR3 is TGCGCCAGCAGCCACCCAGCTAGCGGAGCTAGCACAGATACGCAGTATTTT. As protein: CASSHPASGASTDTQYF.

The chain couples TRBV6-1 to TRBJ1-6; D gene unclear. V shed 1 base and J shed 3 bases, with 10 bases lying between them. CDR3 length: 16 amino acids. From germline, CDR1 is MNHNS and CDR2 SASEGT. This CDR3 is CASSEGIGVYNSPLHF. In DNA, the CDR3 is TGTGCCAGCAGTGAAGGGATCGGGGTCTATAATTCACCCCTCCACTTT.